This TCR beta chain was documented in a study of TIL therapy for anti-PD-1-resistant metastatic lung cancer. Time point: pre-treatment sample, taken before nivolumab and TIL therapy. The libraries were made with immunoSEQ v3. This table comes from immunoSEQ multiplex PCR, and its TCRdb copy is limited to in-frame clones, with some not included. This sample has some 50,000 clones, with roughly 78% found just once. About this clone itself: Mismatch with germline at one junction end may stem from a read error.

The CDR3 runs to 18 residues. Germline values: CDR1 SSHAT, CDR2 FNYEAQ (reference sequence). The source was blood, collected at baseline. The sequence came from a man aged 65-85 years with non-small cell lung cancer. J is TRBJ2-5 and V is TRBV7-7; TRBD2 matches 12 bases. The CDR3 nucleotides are TGTGCTAGCAGCCCTGGAGGGCTAGCGGGAGGGTCACAAGAGACCCAGTACTTC. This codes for CASSPGGLAGGSQETQYF.